This entry concerns a single T cell receptor beta chain. This entry is derived from a study of blood T cell repertoires in COVID-19. Authors' processing steps: Amplifying reference gene primers gave estimates of nucleated cell counts. Clones were sequenced by immunoSEQ multiplex PCR, and TCRdb holds only the in-frame ones, with some missing. V and J calls plus clone size are reproduced from that table; the DNA served to infer D and trimming. Of approximately 77,000 clones listed, approximately 85% were seen once; the top ten hold roughly 9.6%. The sequence was collected from a man between 50 and 59 years old with COVID-19, enrolled during active disease. Sequencing input: peripheral blood.

The CDR3 sequence: CAWSVAGDSGNTIYF. The CDR3 coding sequence is TGTGCCTGGAGTGTTGCAGGGGACTCTGGAAACACCATATATTTT. The V and J genes are TRBV30 and TRBJ1-3; the D gene is possibly TRBD1 (6 bases). Germline V CDR1 and CDR2: GTSNPN, SVGIG (reference sequence). The CDR3 is 15 amino acids. Trimming shortened V by 0 bases and J by 0 bases, and 9 bases separated the two germline ends.